This paragraph covers one TCR beta chain sequence. Starting from roughly 0.55 ug of total RNA, TCR libraries were made with linear amplification. TCRdb analysed the reads with MiXCR anew, one entry per CDR3 protein. Of 200,000 or so distinct CDR3 sequences in the sample, over 60% were seen once. Per germline, CDR1 MNHNY and CDR2 SVGAGI (reference sequence). Trimming shortened V by 0 bases and J by 0 bases, and 12 bases separated the two germline ends. The CDR3 contains 16 residues. The data derive from a study of healthy donors' naive CD4 and CD8 T cells. The source material was naive CD4+ and CD8+ T cells sorted from blood, pooled from several donors. The J gene is TRBJ2-7, the V gene TRBV6-6; tentative D call: TRBD1 (6 bases). This clonotype originated in a pool of human donors in good health; the sample pools cells from several healthy donors. The CDR3 DNA reads as TGTGCCAGCAGTTACTCGCCCGGACAGAGCTCCTACGAGCAGTACTTC. It yields the protein CASSYSPGQSSYEQYF.